This T cell receptor beta chain is drawn from a study of blood T cell dynamics during melanoma immunotherapy. Germline assignment: CDR1 LNHDA and CDR2 SQIVND (reference sequence). The V gene lost 3 bases and the J gene lost 5 bases, with 17 bases spanning the gap. The CDR3 runs to 16 residues. This clone was found once. Regarding time point: pre-treatment baseline. Sequenced by immunoSEQ multiplex PCR; TCRdb stores in-frame clones only, minus some. Of 6,000 to 8,000 clones listed, 80% are singletons. The sequence was obtained from a human donor with melanoma. The chain carries TRBV19 and TRBJ1-5; D is ambiguous. This specimen consisted of blood, obtained from a patient treated with checkpoint blockade. Here the CDR3 reads CASSIRGGLGYQPQHF. Here the CDR3 DNA reads TGTGCCAGTAGTATCAGAGGAGGATTGGGCTATCAGCCCCAGCATTTT. Full variable domain (missing parts from reference TRBV19 and TRBJ1-5): DGGITQSPKYLFRKEGQNVTLSCEQNLNHDAMYWYRQDPGQGLRLIYYSQIVNDFQKGDIAEGYSVSREKKESFPLTVTSAQKNPTAFYLCASSIRGGLGYQPQHFGDGTRLSIL.